This entry features one TCR beta chain sequence. Its antigen is not known. No patient escaped relapse after autologous stem cell transplantation, and brentuximab vedotin exposure varied. This sample was taken from a study of PD-1 blockade in classical Hodgkin lymphoma. Study conclusions and caveats: TCR diversity at baseline was reported to be reduced in newly diagnosed patients relative to healthy donors. Compared with baseline, CD4+ but not CD8+ TCR diversity had risen significantly by C4D1.

Clones were sequenced by immunoSEQ multiplex PCR, and TCRdb holds only the in-frame ones, with some missing. The table has around 14,000 clones, approximately 82% seen once. Sequencing used peripheral blood mononuclear cells (PBMCs), obtained before the second cycle of nivolumab. This clonotype was obtained from a human donor with classical Hodgkin lymphoma.

The CDR3 DNA reads as TGTGCCAGCAGTTTATCGCCCCCAACAGGGATACCCTACGAGCAGTACTTC. It encodes CASSLSPPTGIPYEQYF. The V gene is TRBV27, the J gene TRBJ2-7, with D maybe TRBD1 (6 bases). V shed 0 bases and J shed 2 bases, with 17 bases lying between them. CDR3 length: 17 residues. Germline V gene sequence: CDR1 MNHEY, CDR2 SMNVEV (reference sequence).